This TCR beta chain was sequenced in a study of blood T cell repertoires in COVID-19. Across the study: The United States, Italy and Spain provided the acute and convalescent COVID-19 samples. From T cells, B-cell-depleted T cells, or PBMCs came the material, which was cDNA or gDNA.

Authors' analysis steps: Scientists estimated how many nucleated cells there were by amplifying reference gene primers. Sequencing used immunoSEQ multiplex PCR; TCRdb keeps in-frame clones, though not all of them. Clone size and V and J calls were adopted from that table, with D and trimming inferred from the DNA. Here the sample spans 200,000 to 250,000 clones, 80% being singletons. The clonotype originates from a human donor in a cohort sampled during active COVID-19. The source material was peripheral blood.

CDR3 amino acids: CASSEAQGTNSPLHF. The CDR3 DNA sequence: TGTGCCAGCAGTGAAGCCCAGGGTACCAATTCACCCCTCCACTTT. V is TRBV2 and J is TRBJ1-6; a possible D gene is TRBD1 (5 bases). Trimming took 0 bases from V and 7 from J, leaving 10 bases between them. The length of the CDR3 is 15 residues. CDR1 and CDR2 from the germline V gene are SNHLY and FYNNEI.